This TCR beta chain was recovered during a study of cytomegalovirus exposure and HLA in healthy donors. Whole-study context: Earlier work reported 100 million to 130 million unique TCR beta sequences from 150 million to 200 million T cells. For the approximately 360 genotyped donors, about 81% fell within the Caucasian-associated ancestry cluster. There were 65 million to 85 million unique TCRs (from HLA-typed donors) in an early data release.

Trimming left V 4 bases short and J 0 bases short, with 8 bases between. The CDR3 is made up of 13 amino acids. From germline, CDR1 is SQVTM and CDR2 ANQGSEA. Both 60 Vbeta primers and 13 Jbeta primers went into the PCR. The data were produced by immunoSEQ multiplex PCR, yet TCRdb's version contains in-frame clones alone and is incomplete. Altogether around 100,000 clones are present, 70% to 80% being singletons, with the ten largest covering around 17%. The rearrangement uses TRBV29-1 and TRBJ2-3; the D gene is possibly TRBD1 (5 bases). This clonotype was sampled from a woman in her sixties or seventies in good health and CMV-seropositive. Sequenced sample: PBMCs. CDR3 nucleotide sequence: TGCAGCGTTGTCAGGGATAGCACAGATACGCAGTATTTT. Translated: CSVVRDSTDTQYF.